This T cell receptor beta chain comes out of a study of cytomegalovirus exposure and HLA in healthy donors. The study, taken as a whole, reports: Some TCR beta chains (roughly 160 of them) were listed as cytomegalovirus-associated.

This CDR3 contains 12 residues. V was pared by 5 bases and J by 3 bases, with 8 bases between. Germline assignment: CDR1 SGHTA and CDR2 FQGNSA. Method: immunoSEQ multiplex PCR; TCRdb's copy keeps in-frame clones and lacks some. The sample has around 120,000 clones, about 87% seen once; the top ten hold about 2.1%. The sample holds one count of this clone. Its cognate antigen is unknown. The source material was PBMCs. The sequence was obtained from a woman under 30 in good health and CMV-seronegative. The chain joins TRBV7-2 to TRBJ2-7; no clear D gene. For the CDR3, the DNA is TGTGCCAGCAGCCCGAGTTTCTACGAGCAGTACTTC. Translated: CASSPSFYEQYF.